This record concerns one TCR beta chain sequence. Sample-barcoded 5' priming and a J-beta primer mix drove a second PCR of 7 to 11 cycles. CDR3-containing paired-end reads numbered at least 2.5 million in each sample. TCRdb ran MiXCR on the 5' RACE reads and lists one entry per CDR3 protein. The sample lists more than 1,400,000 distinct CDR3 sequences; about 43% were seen once. Germline V gives CDR1 SNHLY, CDR2 FYNNEI. The V gene end was trimmed by 7 bases and the J gene end by 0 bases; junction bases not matched to a gene: 7. The CDR3 is 15 residues long. Total RNA was isolated from each sample in quantities of at least 6 micrograms. The source of the sample is a study of blood T cells in healthy people across ages.

This sequence was found in a young woman in good health. The chain has TRBV2 and TRBJ2-3, with TRBD1 matching over 7 bases. The sequenced material came from blood. Here the CDR3 reads CASTSGTASTDTQYF. The CDR3 nucleotides read TGTGCCAGCACTTCGGGGACAGCTAGCACAGATACGCAGTATTTT.